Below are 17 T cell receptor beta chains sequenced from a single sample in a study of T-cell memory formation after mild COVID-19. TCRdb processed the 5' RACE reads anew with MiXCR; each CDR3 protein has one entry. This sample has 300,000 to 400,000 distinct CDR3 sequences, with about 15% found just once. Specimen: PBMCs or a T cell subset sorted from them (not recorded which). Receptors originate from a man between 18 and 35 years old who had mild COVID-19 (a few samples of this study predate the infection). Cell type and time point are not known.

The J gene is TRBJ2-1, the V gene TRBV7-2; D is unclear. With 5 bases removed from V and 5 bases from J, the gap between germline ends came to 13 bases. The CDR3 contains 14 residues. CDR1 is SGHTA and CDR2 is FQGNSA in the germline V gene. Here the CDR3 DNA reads TGTGCCAGCAGCCCCTCGAGGTGGGACAATGAGCAGTTCTTC. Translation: CASSPSRWDNEQFF.

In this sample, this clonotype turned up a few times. This chain's CDR3 is CASRKTGLYSGANVLTF. The CDR3 DNA follows: TGTGCCAGCAGAAAGACCGGGCTTTACTCTGGGGCCAACGTCCTGACTTTC. The chain joins TRBV12-3 or TRBV12-4 to TRBJ2-6; D remains ambiguous. Trimming pared 6 bases from V and 0 bases from J, leaving 15 bases between. The CDR3 sequence is 17 residues long.

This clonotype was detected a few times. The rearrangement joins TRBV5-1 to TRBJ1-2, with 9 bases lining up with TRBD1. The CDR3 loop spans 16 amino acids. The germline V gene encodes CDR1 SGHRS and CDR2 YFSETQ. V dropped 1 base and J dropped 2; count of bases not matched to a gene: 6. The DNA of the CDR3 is TGCGCCAGCAGCTTGAACCCGGGACAGGGCAACTATGGCTACACCTTC. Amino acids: CASSLNPGQGNYGYTF.

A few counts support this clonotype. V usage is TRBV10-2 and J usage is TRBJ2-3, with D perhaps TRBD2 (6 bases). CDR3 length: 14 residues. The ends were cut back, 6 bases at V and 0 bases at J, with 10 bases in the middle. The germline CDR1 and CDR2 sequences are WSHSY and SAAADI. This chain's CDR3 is CASSTSTSTDTQYF. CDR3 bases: TGCGCCAGCAGCACTAGCACCAGCACAGATACGCAGTATTTT.

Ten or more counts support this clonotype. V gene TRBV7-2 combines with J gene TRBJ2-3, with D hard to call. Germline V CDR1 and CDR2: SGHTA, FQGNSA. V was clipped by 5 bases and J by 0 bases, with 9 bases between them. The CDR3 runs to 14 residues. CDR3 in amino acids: CASSTYLSTDTQYF. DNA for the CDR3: TGTGCCAGCAGCACATACTTAAGCACAGATACGCAGTATTTT.

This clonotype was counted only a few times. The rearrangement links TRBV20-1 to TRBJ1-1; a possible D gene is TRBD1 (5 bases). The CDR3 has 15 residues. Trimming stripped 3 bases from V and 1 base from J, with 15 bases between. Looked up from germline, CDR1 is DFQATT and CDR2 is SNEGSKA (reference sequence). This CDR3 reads CSARVLGVTNTEAFF. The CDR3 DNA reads TGCAGTGCTAGGGTCCTGGGGGTTACGAACACTGAAGCTTTCTTT.

CDR3 nucleotide sequence: TGTGCCAGCAGTTTATTGGGCTCGGGGTTTTCTGGGGCCAACGTCCTGACTTTC. It yields the protein CASSLLGSGFSGANVLTF. The chain recombines TRBV28 with TRBJ2-6; possible D gene TRBD2, 5 bases. In germline, CDR1 is MDHEN, CDR2 SYDVKM. Trimming left V 1 base short and J 1 base short, with 14 bases between. The CDR3 spans 18 residues.

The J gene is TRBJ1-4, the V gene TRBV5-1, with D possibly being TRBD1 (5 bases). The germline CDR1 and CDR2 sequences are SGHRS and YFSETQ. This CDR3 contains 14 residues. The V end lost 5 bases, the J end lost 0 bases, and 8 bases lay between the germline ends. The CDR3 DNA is TGCGCCAGCAGGACGGGGCCAACTAATGAAAAACTGTTTTTT. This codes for CASRTGPTNEKLFF.

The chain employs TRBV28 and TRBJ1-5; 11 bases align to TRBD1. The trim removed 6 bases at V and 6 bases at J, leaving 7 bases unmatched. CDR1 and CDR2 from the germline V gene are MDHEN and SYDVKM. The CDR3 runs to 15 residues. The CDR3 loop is CASSPRTGGVQPQHF. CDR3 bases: TGTGCCAGCAGCCCTCGGACAGGGGGCGTTCAGCCCCAGCATTTT.

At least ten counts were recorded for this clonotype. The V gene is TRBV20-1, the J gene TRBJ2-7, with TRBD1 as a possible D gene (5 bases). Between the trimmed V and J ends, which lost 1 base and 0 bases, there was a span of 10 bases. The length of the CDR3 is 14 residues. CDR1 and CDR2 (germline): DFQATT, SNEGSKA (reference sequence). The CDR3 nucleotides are TGCAGTGCTAGAGGTGGAGACAGCTCCTACGAGCAGTACGTC. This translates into CSARGGDSSYEQYV.

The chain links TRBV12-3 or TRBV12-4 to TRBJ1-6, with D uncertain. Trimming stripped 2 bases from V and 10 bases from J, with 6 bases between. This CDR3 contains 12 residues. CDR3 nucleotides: TGTGCCAGCAGTTTAAGGGTCTCACCCCTCCACTTT. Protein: CASSLRVSPLHF.

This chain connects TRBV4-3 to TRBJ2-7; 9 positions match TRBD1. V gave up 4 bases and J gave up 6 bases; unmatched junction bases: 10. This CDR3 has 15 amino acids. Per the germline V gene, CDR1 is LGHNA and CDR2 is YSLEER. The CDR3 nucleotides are TGCGCCAGCAGCCCATCGGGACAGGGAAGTTTCGAGCAGTACTTC. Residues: CASSPSGQGSFEQYF.

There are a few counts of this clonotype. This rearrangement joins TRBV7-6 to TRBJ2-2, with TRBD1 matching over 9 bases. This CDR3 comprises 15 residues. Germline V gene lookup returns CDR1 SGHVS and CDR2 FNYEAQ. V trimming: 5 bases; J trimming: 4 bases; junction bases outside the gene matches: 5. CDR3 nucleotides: TGTGCCAGCAGCAAAATACAGGGGGCCACCGGGGAGCTGTTTTTT. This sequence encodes CASSKIQGATGELFF.

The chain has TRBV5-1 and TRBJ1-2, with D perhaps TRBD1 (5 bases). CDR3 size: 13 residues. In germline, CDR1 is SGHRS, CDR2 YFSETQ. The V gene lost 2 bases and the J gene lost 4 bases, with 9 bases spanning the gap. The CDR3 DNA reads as TGCGCCAGCAGCTTTCCCGGGGCCTATGGCTACACCTTC. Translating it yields CASSFPGAYGYTF.

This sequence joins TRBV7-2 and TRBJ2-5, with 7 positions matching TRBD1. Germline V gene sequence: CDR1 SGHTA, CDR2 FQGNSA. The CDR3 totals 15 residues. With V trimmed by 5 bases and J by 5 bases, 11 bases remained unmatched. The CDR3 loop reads CASSKLTGTGETQYF. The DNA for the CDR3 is TGTGCCAGCAGCAAGCTGACAGGGACCGGGGAGACCCAGTACTTC.

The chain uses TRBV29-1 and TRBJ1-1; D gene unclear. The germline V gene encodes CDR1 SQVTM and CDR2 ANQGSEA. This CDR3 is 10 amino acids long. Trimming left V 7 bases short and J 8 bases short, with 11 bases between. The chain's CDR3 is CSALVGEAFF. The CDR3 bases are TGCAGCGCGCTGGTAGGGGAAGCTTTCTTT. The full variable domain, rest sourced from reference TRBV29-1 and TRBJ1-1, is SAVISQKPSRDICQRGTSLTIQCQVDSQVTMMFWYRQQPGQSLTLIATANQGSEATYESGFVIDKFPISRPNLTFSTLTVSNMSPEDSSIYLCSALVGEAFFGQGTRLTVV.

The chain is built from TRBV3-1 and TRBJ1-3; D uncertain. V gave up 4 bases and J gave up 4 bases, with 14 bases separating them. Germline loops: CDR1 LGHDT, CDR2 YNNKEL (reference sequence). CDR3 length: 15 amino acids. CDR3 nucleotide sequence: TGTGCCAGCAGCCCGCAGGTCGATCCCGGAAACACCATATATTTT. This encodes CASSPQVDPGNTIYF. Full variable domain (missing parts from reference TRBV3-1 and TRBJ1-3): DTAVSQTPKYLVTQMGNDKSIKCEQNLGHDTMYWYKQDSKKFLKIMFSYNNKELIINETVPNRFSPKSPDKAHLNLHINSLELGDSAVYFCASSPQVDPGNTIYFGEGSWLTVV.